This entry is about one TCR beta chain. What it binds is unknown. Germline V gene lookup returns CDR1 SGHNT and CDR2 YENEEA. The CDR3 is 15 amino acids. V lost 5 bases and J lost 5; bases outside the gene matches: 6. The sample belongs to a study of T cell repertoires in cytomegalovirus infection. TCRdb re-derived calls from the reads in MiXCR, one entry per CDR3 protein. The profile shows fewer than 850,000 distinct CDR3 sequences, 25% to 35% of them singletons. The sequencing used cultured CD8+ T cells from PBMCs, collected from culture after CMV antigen stimulation. The genes are TRBV11-3 and TRBJ2-1, with TRBD1 matching 10 bases. This receptor was taken from a human donor in good health (CMV status not recorded). Some clones in this sample may be carry-over from other donors' samples. This chain's CDR3 is CASSRQGAPNNEQFF. In DNA form, the CDR3 reads TGTGCCAGCAGCCGACAGGGGGCCCCCAACAATGAGCAGTTCTTC.